The 3 T cell receptor beta chains below were found in one sample sequenced in a study of T cell repertoires in cytomegalovirus infection. TCRdb fed the reads into MiXCR, producing one record per CDR3 protein. Among roughly 230,000 distinct CDR3 sequences, 17% were seen once, and the ten largest hold around half. The sample taken for sequencing was CD8+ T cells from PBMCs. Receptors were obtained from a human donor in good health (CMV status not recorded). Some clones in this sample may be carry-over from other donors' samples.

This chain connects TRBV6-1 to TRBJ1-6; D is ambiguous. Germline loops: CDR1 MNHNS, CDR2 SASEGT. This CDR3 is 14 amino acids long. Trimming left V 2 bases short and J 5 bases short, with 7 bases between. DNA for the CDR3: TGTGCCAGCAGTGAATGGCAGAATAATTCACCCCTCCACTTT. It is translated as CASSEWQNNSPLHF.

This rearrangement joins TRBV20-1 to TRBJ1-2; TRBD1 matches 8 bases. In germline, CDR1 is DFQATT, CDR2 SNEGSKA (reference sequence). V lost 0 bases to trimming and J lost 4 bases; unmatched junction nucleotides: 1. This CDR3 comprises 13 residues. The CDR3 region is CSARDGQGYGYTF. CDR3 in DNA: TGCAGTGCTAGAGACGGACAGGGCTATGGCTACACCTTC.

This clonotype was counted a single time. V and J are TRBV20-1 and TRBJ2-1; TRBD1 aligns across 9 bases. The V gene's germline CDR1 is DFQATT and CDR2 SNEGSKA (reference sequence). V lost 5 bases, J lost 7 bases, and 9 bases stayed unmatched. The CDR3 is 14 amino acids. CDR3 residues: CSALPTGGHNEQFF. In DNA, the CDR3 is TGCAGTGCTCTACCGACAGGGGGTCATAATGAGCAGTTCTTC.